The clone carrying this T cell receptor (beta chain) was seen ten or more times. The target antigen is unknown. In TCRdb, the 5' RACE reads were re-called with MiXCR into one record per CDR3 protein. The table includes 110,000 to 150,000 distinct CDR3 sequences, roughly 8.8% detected once. V lost 6 bases and J lost 4; bases outside the gene matches: 6. From germline, CDR1 is SQVTM and CDR2 ANQGSEA. This CDR3 is 14 amino acids long. These data come from a study of CD8 T cells in ankylosing spondylitis. Study-level points and caveats: Some of these motif variants have turned up before, in reports on reactive arthritis synovial fluid and blood. In peripheral blood, disease-linked CD8+ clones occurred at relatively low frequencies. Disease-linked clones reportedly concentrated significantly in matched ankylosing spondylitis synovial fluid.

The sequenced material came from synovial fluid, either unsorted or a sorted T cell fraction (not recorded which). The rearrangement uses TRBV29-1 and TRBJ2-1, with 10 bases fitting TRBD2. The sequence was obtained from a male donor with ankylosing spondylitis. CDR3 residues: CSVPASGSYNEQFF. In DNA form, the CDR3 reads TGCAGCGTACCCGCTAGCGGGAGTTACAATGAGCAGTTCTTC.